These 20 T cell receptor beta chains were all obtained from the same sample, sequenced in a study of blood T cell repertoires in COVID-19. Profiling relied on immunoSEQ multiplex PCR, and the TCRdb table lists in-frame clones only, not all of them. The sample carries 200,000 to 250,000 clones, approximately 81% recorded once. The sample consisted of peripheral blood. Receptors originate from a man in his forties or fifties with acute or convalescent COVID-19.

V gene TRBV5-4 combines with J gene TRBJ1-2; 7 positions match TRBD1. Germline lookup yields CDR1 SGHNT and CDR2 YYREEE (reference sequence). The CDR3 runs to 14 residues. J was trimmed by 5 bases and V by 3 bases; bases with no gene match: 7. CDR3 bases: TGTGCCAGCAGCTCGCAGGGGGTTTGGTATGGCTACACCTTC. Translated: CASSSQGVWYGYTF.

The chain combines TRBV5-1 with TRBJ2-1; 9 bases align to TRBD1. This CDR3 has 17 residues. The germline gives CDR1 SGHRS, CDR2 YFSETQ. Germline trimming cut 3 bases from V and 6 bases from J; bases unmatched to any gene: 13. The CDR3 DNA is TGCGCCAGCAGCTGGGGAACAGGGGGCCCTACATTCAATGAGCAGTTCTTC. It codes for CASSWGTGGPTFNEQFF.

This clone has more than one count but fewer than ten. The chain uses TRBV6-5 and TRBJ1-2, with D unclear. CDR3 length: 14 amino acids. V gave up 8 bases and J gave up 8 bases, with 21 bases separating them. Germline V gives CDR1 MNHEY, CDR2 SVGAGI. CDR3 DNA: TGTGCCAGCTTTTCTCGGACTCGGACGGTGGGCTACACCTTC. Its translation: CASFSRTRTVGYTF.

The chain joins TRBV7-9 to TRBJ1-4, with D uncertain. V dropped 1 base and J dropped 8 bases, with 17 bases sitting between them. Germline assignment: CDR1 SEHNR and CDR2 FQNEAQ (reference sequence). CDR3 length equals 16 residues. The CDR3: CASSLEEGRIGEKLFF. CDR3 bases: TGTGCCAGCAGCTTAGAGGAGGGAAGAATCGGCGAAAAACTGTTTTTT.

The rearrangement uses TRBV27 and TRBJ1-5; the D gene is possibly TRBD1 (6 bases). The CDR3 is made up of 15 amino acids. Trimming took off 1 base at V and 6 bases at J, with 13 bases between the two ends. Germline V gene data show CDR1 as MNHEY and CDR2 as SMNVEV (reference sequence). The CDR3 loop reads CASSLFGGGGQPQHF. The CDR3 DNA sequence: TGTGCCAGCAGTTTATTTGGGGGAGGGGGTCAGCCCCAGCATTTT.

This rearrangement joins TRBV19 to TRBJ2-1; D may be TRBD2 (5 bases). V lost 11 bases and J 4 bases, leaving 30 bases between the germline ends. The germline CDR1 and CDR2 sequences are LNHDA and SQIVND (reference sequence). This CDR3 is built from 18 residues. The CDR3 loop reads CAAELVLASSDGYNEQFF. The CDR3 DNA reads TGTGCCGCCGAACTAGTCCTCGCGTCCTCAGATGGTTACAATGAGCAGTTCTTC.

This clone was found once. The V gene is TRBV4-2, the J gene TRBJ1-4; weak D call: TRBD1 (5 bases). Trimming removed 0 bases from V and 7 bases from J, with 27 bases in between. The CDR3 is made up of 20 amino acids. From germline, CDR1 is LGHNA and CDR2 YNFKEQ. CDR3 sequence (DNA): TGTGCCAGCAGCCAAGACCTTGGGGCAGGTATCGGACTAGAGAGTGAAAAACTGTTTTTT. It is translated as CASSQDLGAGIGLESEKLFF.

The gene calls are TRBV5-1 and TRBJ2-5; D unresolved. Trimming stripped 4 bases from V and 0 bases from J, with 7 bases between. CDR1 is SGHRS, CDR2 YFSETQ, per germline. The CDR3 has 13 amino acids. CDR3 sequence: CASSVRDQETQYF. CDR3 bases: TGCGCCAGCAGCGTCCGGGACCAAGAGACCCAGTACTTC. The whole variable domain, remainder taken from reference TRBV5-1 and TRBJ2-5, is KAGVTQTPRYLIKTRGQQVTLSCSPISGHRSVSWYQQTPGQGLQFLFEYFSETQRNKGNFPGRFSGRQFSNSRSEMNVSTLELGDSALYLCASSVRDQETQYFGPGTRLLVL.

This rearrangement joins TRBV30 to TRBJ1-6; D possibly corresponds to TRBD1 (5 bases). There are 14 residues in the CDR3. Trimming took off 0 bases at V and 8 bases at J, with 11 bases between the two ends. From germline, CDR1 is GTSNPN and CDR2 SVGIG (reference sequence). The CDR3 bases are TGTGCCTGGAGTGTAGGGGAATTTTATTCACCCCTCCACTTT. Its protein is CAWSVGEFYSPLHF.

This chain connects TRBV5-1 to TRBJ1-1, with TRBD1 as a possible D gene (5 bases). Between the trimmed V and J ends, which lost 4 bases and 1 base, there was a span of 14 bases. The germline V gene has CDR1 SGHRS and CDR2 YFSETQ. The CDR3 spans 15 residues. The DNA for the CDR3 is TGCGCCAGCAGCCCGGAGGGGAATTGGAACACTGAAGCTTTCTTT. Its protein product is CASSPEGNWNTEAFF.

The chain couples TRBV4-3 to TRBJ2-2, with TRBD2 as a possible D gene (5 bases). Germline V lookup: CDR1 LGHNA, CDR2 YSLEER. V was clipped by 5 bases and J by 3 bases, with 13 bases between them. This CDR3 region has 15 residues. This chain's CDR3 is CASSTGSVHTGELFF. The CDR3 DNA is TGCGCCAGCAGCACGGGAAGCGTACACACCGGGGAGCTGTTTTTT.

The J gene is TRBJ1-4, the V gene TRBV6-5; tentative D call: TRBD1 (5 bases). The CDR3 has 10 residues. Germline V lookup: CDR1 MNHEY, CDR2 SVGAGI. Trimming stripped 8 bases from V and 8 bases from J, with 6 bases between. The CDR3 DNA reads TGTGCCAGCGGGGGGGAAAAACTGTTTTTT. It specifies CASGGEKLFF.

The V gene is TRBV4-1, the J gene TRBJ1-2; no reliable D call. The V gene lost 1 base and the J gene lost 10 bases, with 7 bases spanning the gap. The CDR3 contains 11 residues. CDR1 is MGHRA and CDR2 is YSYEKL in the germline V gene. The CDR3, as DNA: TGCGCCAGCAGCCAAGGGCCCCACTACACCTTC. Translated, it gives CASSQGPHYTF.

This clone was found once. The CDR3 bases are TGCGCCAGCAGCCAAGACAGGGGGCGCAATGCCGAGCAGTACTTC. Translated, it gives CASSQDRGRNAEQYF. The rearrangement joins TRBV4-3 to TRBJ2-7; 8 bases agree with TRBD1. The CDR3 is 15 amino acids. Germline V gives CDR1 LGHNA, CDR2 YSLEER. V trimming: 0 bases; J trimming: 6 bases; junction bases outside the gene matches: 7.

Here the CDR3 DNA reads TGTGCCAGCAGCACCAGGGGTAATAGCAATCAGCCCCAGCATTTT. Encoded protein: CASSTRGNSNQPQHF. The rearrangement uses TRBV7-2 and TRBJ1-5; D is possibly TRBD1 (6 bases). Germline V CDR1 and CDR2: SGHTA, FQGNSA. V lost 5 bases to trimming and J lost 0 bases, with 11 bases between them. The CDR3 loop spans 15 amino acids.

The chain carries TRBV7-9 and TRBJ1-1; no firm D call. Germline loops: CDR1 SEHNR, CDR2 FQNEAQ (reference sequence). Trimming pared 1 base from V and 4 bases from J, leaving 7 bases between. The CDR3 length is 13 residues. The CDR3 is CASSLGEGTEAFF. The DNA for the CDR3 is TGTGCCAGCAGCTTAGGGGAGGGCACTGAAGCTTTCTTT.

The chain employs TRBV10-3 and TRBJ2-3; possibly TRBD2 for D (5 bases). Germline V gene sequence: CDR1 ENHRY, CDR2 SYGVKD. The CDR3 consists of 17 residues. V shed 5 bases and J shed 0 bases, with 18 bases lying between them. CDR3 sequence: CAISSTGRTTSTDTQYF. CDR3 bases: TGTGCCATCAGTTCAACGGGGAGAACTACCAGCACAGATACGCAGTATTTT.

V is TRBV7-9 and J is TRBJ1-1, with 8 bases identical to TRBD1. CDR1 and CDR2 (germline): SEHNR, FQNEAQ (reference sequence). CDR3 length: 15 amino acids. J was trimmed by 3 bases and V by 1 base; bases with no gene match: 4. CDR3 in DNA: TGTGCCAGCAGCTTAGTTGACAGGGGAGACACTGAAGCTTTCTTT. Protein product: CASSLVDRGDTEAFF. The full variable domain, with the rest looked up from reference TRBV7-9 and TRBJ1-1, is DTGVSQNPRHKITKRGQNVTFRCDPISEHNRLYWYRQTLGQGPEFLTYFQNEAQLEKSRLLSDRFSAERPKGSFSTLEIQRTEQGDSAMYLCASSLVDRGDTEAFFGQGTRLTVV.

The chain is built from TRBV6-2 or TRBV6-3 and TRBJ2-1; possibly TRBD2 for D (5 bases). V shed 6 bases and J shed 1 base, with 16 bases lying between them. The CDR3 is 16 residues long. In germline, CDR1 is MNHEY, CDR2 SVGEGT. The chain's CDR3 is CASSPRASSSYNEQFF. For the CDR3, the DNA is TGTGCCAGCAGCCCTCGTGCTAGCAGTTCCTACAATGAGCAGTTCTTC.

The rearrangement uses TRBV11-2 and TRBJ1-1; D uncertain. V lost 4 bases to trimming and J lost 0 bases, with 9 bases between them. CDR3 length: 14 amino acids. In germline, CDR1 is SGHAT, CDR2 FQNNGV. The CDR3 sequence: CASSSLQVNTEAFF. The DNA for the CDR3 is TGTGCCAGCAGCTCCCTGCAGGTGAACACTGAAGCTTTCTTT.